The 32 T cell receptor beta chains presented below share a single source sample, sequenced in a study of blood T cell repertoires in COVID-19. Assay: immunoSEQ multiplex PCR; the TCRdb copy retains only in-frame clones and omits some. The repertoire holds fewer than 350,000 clones, with just over 85% as singletons. Input material: PBMCs or T cells enriched from blood (not recorded which). The receptors shown here come from a woman between 35 and 50 years old with acute COVID-19.

J is TRBJ1-6 and V is TRBV19; D is undetermined. Germline assignment: CDR1 LNHDA and CDR2 SQIVND (reference sequence). Trimming shortened V by 4 bases and J by 3 bases, and 10 bases separated the two germline ends. The CDR3 spans 15 residues. The CDR3 region is CASSSTAIYNSPLHF. DNA for the CDR3: TGTGCCAGTAGTAGCACTGCGATCTATAATTCACCCCTCCACTTT.

The rearrangement uses TRBV5-6 and TRBJ1-1, with D possibly matching TRBD1 (6 bases). The germline CDR1 and CDR2 sequences are SGHDT and YYEEEE. Trimming removed 6 bases at V and 4 bases at J, with 19 bases between. The CDR3 is made up of 15 amino acids. CDR3 loop: CASTMIGGAGTEAFF. In DNA form, the CDR3 reads TGTGCCAGCACCATGATTGGGGGGGCGGGCACTGAAGCTTTCTTT. Using reference TRBV5-6 and TRBJ1-1 for the parts outside the CDR3, the full variable domain is DAGVTQSPTHLIKTRGQQVTLRCSPKSGHDTVSWYQQALGQGPQFIFQYYEEEERQRGNFPDRFSGHQFPNYSSELNVNALLLGDSALYLCASTMIGGAGTEAFFGQGTRLTVV.

The chain is built from TRBV6-6 and TRBJ2-1; 7 bases align to TRBD1. The CDR3 runs 14 residues. V gave up 6 bases and J gave up 0 bases; unmatched junction bases: 2. Germline loops: CDR1 MNHNY, CDR2 SVGAGI (reference sequence). The chain's CDR3 is CASSWDSSYNEQFF. CDR3 coding DNA: TGTGCCAGCAGCTGGGACAGCTCCTACAATGAGCAGTTCTTC.

This clone has a single count. The V and J genes are TRBV18 and TRBJ1-1; weak D call: TRBD1 (6 bases). The CDR3 has 14 amino acids. Trimming shortened V by 3 bases and J by 2 bases, and 10 bases separated the two germline ends. The germline V gene has CDR1 KGHSH and CDR2 LQKENI. The CDR3 protein is CASSPGHLNTEAFF. CDR3 in DNA: TGTGCCAGCTCACCGGGACATTTAAACACTGAAGCTTTCTTT.

The V and J genes are TRBV11-2 and TRBJ1-2, with TRBD1 matching over 7 bases. The CDR3 runs to 15 residues. Unmatched junction bases numbered 6, after V lost 0 bases and J lost 5 bases. CDR1 is SGHAT, CDR2 FQNNGV, per germline. This CDR3 is CASSLDQNRGYGYTF. Written as DNA, the CDR3 is TGTGCCAGCAGCTTAGATCAGAACAGGGGTTATGGCTACACCTTC.

The chain uses TRBV29-1 and TRBJ2-1; the match to TRBD2 covers 8 bases. The CDR3 is 15 amino acids. CDR1 is SQVTM and CDR2 is ANQGSEA in the germline V gene. Unmatched junction bases numbered 10, after V lost 3 bases and J lost 6 bases. CDR3 DNA: TGCAGCGTTGACTTCTTGCGGGGGGTGGGCAATGAGCAGTTCTTC. Residues: CSVDFLRGVGNEQFF.

The V gene is TRBV7-2, the J gene TRBJ2-5; D is perhaps TRBD2 (6 bases). The germline V gene encodes CDR1 SGHTA and CDR2 FQGNSA. The V end was cut by 5 bases, the J end by 5 bases, with 15 bases between. The CDR3 contains 14 residues. The CDR3 here is CASSRSSGGETQYF. In DNA form, the CDR3 reads TGTGCCAGCAGCCGTTCCAGTGGGGGGGAGACCCAGTACTTC.

CDR3 nucleotide sequence: TGCACCCTTCAGGGGAGAGGCTACACCTTC. It is translated as CTLQGRGYTF. The V gene is TRBV20-1, the J gene TRBJ1-2; D possibly corresponds to TRBD1 (6 bases). This CDR3 comprises 10 residues. Germline V gene lookup returns CDR1 DFQATT and CDR2 SNEGSKA (reference sequence).

In this sample, this clone turned up once. The chain employs TRBV2 and TRBJ1-2; D is possibly TRBD1 (6 bases). Trimming shortened V by 5 bases and J by 6 bases, and 19 bases separated the two germline ends. The V gene's germline CDR1 is SNHLY and CDR2 FYNNEI. The CDR3 loop spans 15 amino acids. For the CDR3, the DNA is TGTGCCAGCAGTCTCATGGGGGCCCTACTACATGGCTACACCTTC. Translated, it gives CASSLMGALLHGYTF.

This clone was picked up a small number of times. The chain is built from TRBV7-2 and TRBJ1-5; 8 nucleotides align to TRBD1. The CDR3 is made up of 15 amino acids. V was pared by 6 bases and J by 3 bases, with 7 bases of the junction left unmatched. The V gene's germline CDR1 is SGHTA and CDR2 FQGNSA. The CDR3 sequence is CASRPRTGTNQPQHF. The CDR3, as DNA: TGTGCCAGCAGACCAAGGACAGGGACCAATCAGCCCCAGCATTTT.

This rearrangement joins TRBV18 to TRBJ1-5; D is undetermined. This CDR3 has 17 residues. The germline CDR1 and CDR2 sequences are KGHSH and LQKENI. Trimming left V 2 bases short and J 6 bases short, with 20 bases between. The CDR3 DNA sequence: TGTGCCAGCTCACCAGTGGGCCCAGCTACTAGGAGTCAGCCCCAGCATTTT. Amino acid sequence: CASSPVGPATRSQPQHF.

This sequence joins TRBV28 and TRBJ2-7; TRBD2 matches at 14 bases. This CDR3 contains 21 residues. Germline V lookup: CDR1 MDHEN, CDR2 SYDVKM. V dropped 2 bases and J dropped 6; count of bases not matched to a gene: 21. This CDR3 is CASSLLLKGLAGEFGGREQYF. The CDR3 region has the DNA TGTGCCAGCAGTTTACTCCTAAAGGGACTAGCGGGAGAGTTCGGAGGGCGCGAGCAGTACTTC.

The J gene is TRBJ2-5, the V gene TRBV7-2; 9 bases are a match to TRBD1. Germline values: CDR1 SGHTA, CDR2 FQGNSA. The J segment lost 4 bases and the V segment lost 8 bases, leaving 2 bases of the junction unmatched. The length of the CDR3 is 12 residues. CDR3 residues: CASETGGETQYF. Written as DNA, the CDR3 is TGTGCCAGCGAGACAGGGGGAGAGACCCAGTACTTC. The full variable domain, completed using reference TRBV7-2 and TRBJ2-5, is GAGVSQSPSNKVTEKGKDVELRCDPISGHTALYWYRQSLGQGLEFLIYFQGNSAPDKSGLPSDRFSAERTGGSVSTLTIQRTQQEDSAVYLCASETGGETQYFGPGTRLLVL.

The chain employs TRBV10-3 and TRBJ2-2; possible D gene TRBD1, 6 bases. CDR3 size: 13 residues. Trimming took off 10 bases at V and 7 bases at J, with 16 bases between the two ends. CDR1 and CDR2 from the germline V gene are ENHRY and SYGVKD. CDR3 loop: CATLQGNGGELFF. The CDR3 bases are TGTGCCACACTACAGGGTAATGGCGGGGAGCTGTTTTTT.

The gene calls are TRBV7-9 and TRBJ1-2; D may be TRBD1 (5 bases). V was clipped by 5 bases and J by 4 bases, with 17 bases between them. The V gene's germline CDR1 is SEHNR and CDR2 FQNEAQ (reference sequence). The length of the CDR3 is 15 residues. CDR3 coding DNA: TGTGCCAGCAGCATACTACAGGCGCCCGGCTATGGCTACACCTTC. Translated, it gives CASSILQAPGYGYTF.

The J gene is TRBJ1-5, the V gene TRBV18; weak D call: TRBD1 (6 bases). This CDR3 region has 15 residues. The germline gives CDR1 KGHSH, CDR2 LQKENI. Trimming took off 2 bases at V and 6 bases at J, with 14 bases between the two ends. CDR3 in amino acids: CASSPEEQTGQPQHF. DNA for the CDR3: TGTGCCAGCTCACCAGAGGAACAGACAGGTCAGCCCCAGCATTTT.

The genes are TRBV18 and TRBJ2-3; D is possibly TRBD2 (6 bases). V was trimmed by 6 bases and J by 4 bases, leaving 11 bases between them. The germline V gene has CDR1 KGHSH and CDR2 LQKENI. The CDR3 is made up of 13 amino acids. In DNA, the CDR3 is TGTGCCAGCTCGCCCAGGGAGGCAGATACGCAGTATTTT. Protein sequence: CASSPREADTQYF.

The chain uses TRBV7-2 and TRBJ2-7, with 12 bases that match TRBD2. Germline V gene sequence: CDR1 SGHTA, CDR2 FQGNSA. CDR3 size: 15 residues. J gave up 5 bases and V 4 bases, and 6 bases lay outside the gene matches. Here the CDR3 DNA reads TGTGCCAGCAGCTCGACTAGCGGGAGTTTGAACGAGCAGTACTTC. Its protein product is CASSSTSGSLNEQYF.

This chain joins TRBV5-1 and TRBJ2-5; 9 bases match TRBD1. V lost 4 bases, J lost 4 bases, and 11 bases stayed unmatched. The CDR3 is 16 residues long. Germline lookup yields CDR1 SGHRS and CDR2 YFSETQ. CDR3 protein: CASSREGGQGRETQYF. The CDR3 DNA reads TGCGCCAGCAGCCGGGAAGGCGGACAGGGGCGAGAGACCCAGTACTTC.

The rearrangement uses TRBV5-1 and TRBJ2-3; D call uncertain. The CDR3 totals 13 residues. V was clipped by 4 bases and J by 0 bases, with 6 bases between them. Germline V gene sequence: CDR1 SGHRS, CDR2 YFSETQ. In DNA, the CDR3 is TGCGCCAGCAGCATCCCTAGCACAGATACGCAGTATTTT. Protein sequence: CASSIPSTDTQYF.

There are a few counts of this clone. The chain employs TRBV9 and TRBJ1-3; TRBD1 is a possible D gene (5 bases). Germline assignment: CDR1 SGDLS and CDR2 YYNGEE. The CDR3 has 15 residues. The V and J ends lost 10 bases and 0 bases respectively, with 17 bases between them. The chain's CDR3 is CALLLGTTSGNTIYF. The CDR3 nucleotides are TGTGCCCTATTACTCGGGACTACCTCTGGAAACACCATATATTTT.

This chain connects TRBV5-4 to TRBJ2-3, with 11 bases matching TRBD2. CDR3 length: 16 amino acids. Germline CDR1 is SGHNT and CDR2 is YYREEE (reference sequence). V gave up 3 bases and J gave up 4 bases; unmatched junction bases: 7. The CDR3 is CASSYSTSGKADTQYF. For the CDR3, the DNA is TGTGCCAGCAGCTACTCGACTAGCGGGAAGGCAGATACGCAGTATTTT.

This chain links TRBV10-3 with TRBJ1-2; D possibly corresponds to TRBD1 (6 bases). Trimming removed 8 bases at V and 1 base at J, with 23 bases between. This CDR3 has 17 residues. The germline gives CDR1 ENHRY, CDR2 SYGVKD. CDR3 coding DNA: TGTGCCATCGGGGTATTTGTCGGGGACACAAGTAACTATGGCTACACCTTC. Protein sequence: CAIGVFVGDTSNYGYTF.

This clone was counted a few times. This chain uses TRBV9 with TRBJ1-3; 12 bases are shared with TRBD1. Germline V CDR1 and CDR2: SGDLS, YYNGEE. V lost 2 bases, J lost 6 bases, and 3 bases stayed unmatched. The CDR3 is 15 residues long. The DNA of the CDR3 is TGTGCCAGCAGCGTGATGGGACAGGGGGCAAACACCATATATTTT. This sequence encodes CASSVMGQGANTIYF.

The genes are TRBV5-6 and TRBJ1-5; TRBD1 matches at 7 bases. The V gene end was trimmed by 0 bases and the J gene end by 7 bases; junction bases not matched to a gene: 7. CDR3 length equals 15 residues. Looked up from germline, CDR1 is SGHDT and CDR2 is YYEEEE. The CDR3 sequence is CASSLGQGYRQPQHF. The CDR3 bases are TGTGCCAGCAGCTTGGGACAGGGTTATCGCCAGCCCCAGCATTTT. The full variable domain, with the rest looked up from reference TRBV5-6 and TRBJ1-5, is DAGVTQSPTHLIKTRGQQVTLRCSPKSGHDTVSWYQQALGQGPQFIFQYYEEEERQRGNFPDRFSGHQFPNYSSELNVNALLLGDSALYLCASSLGQGYRQPQHFGDGTRLSIL.

This rearrangement joins TRBV20-1 to TRBJ2-7; TRBD2 matches at 12 bases. CDR1 is DFQATT and CDR2 is SNEGSKA in the germline V gene (reference sequence). V trimming: 3 bases; J trimming: 2 bases; junction bases outside the gene matches: 14. CDR3 length: 18 residues. The CDR3 sequence: CSASGASGRATQTYEQYF. The CDR3 DNA is TGCAGTGCTAGTGGTGCTAGCGGGAGGGCCACTCAAACCTACGAGCAGTACTTC.

The chain has TRBV7-6 and TRBJ1-1, with TRBD1 matching over 11 bases. The CDR3 loop spans 14 amino acids. V trimming: 5 bases; J trimming: 5 bases; junction bases outside the gene matches: 4. CDR1 and CDR2 (germline): SGHVS, FNYEAQ. CDR3 DNA sequence: TGTGCCAGCAGCCCGGGGACAGGGGGAACTGAAGCTTTCTTT. Protein sequence: CASSPGTGGTEAFF. Based on the CDR3 plus reference TRBV7-6 and TRBJ1-1, the full variable domain is GAGVSQSPRYKVTKRGQDVALRCDPISGHVSLYWYRQALGQGPEFLTYFNYEAQQDKSGLPNDRFSAERPEGSISTLTIQRTEQRDSAMYRCASSPGTGGTEAFFGQGTRLTVV.

The J gene is TRBJ1-6, the V gene TRBV7-6, with D uncertain. The V end was cut by 1 base, the J end by 6 bases, with 10 bases between. Germline CDR1 and CDR2: SGHVS and FNYEAQ. The CDR3 loop spans 15 amino acids. This CDR3 reads CASSLVNFPNSPLHF. Written as DNA, the CDR3 is TGTGCCAGCAGCTTAGTCAATTTTCCTAATTCACCCCTCCACTTT. Complete variable domain (other parts from reference TRBV7-6 and TRBJ1-6): GAGVSQSPRYKVTKRGQDVALRCDPISGHVSLYWYRQALGQGPEFLTYFNYEAQQDKSGLPNDRFSAERPEGSISTLTIQRTEQRDSAMYRCASSLVNFPNSPLHFGNGTRLTVT.

This chain joins TRBV12-3 or TRBV12-4 and TRBJ2-3, with 9 bases that match TRBD1. This CDR3 has 11 amino acids. V lost 8 bases and J lost 9; bases outside the gene matches: 3. CDR3 region: CASGTGTTQYF. CDR3 coding DNA: TGTGCCAGCGGGACAGGGACGACGCAGTATTTT.

In its sample, this clone was seen a few times. J is TRBJ1-6 and V is TRBV19, with D possibly matching TRBD1 (5 bases). CDR1 and CDR2 (germline): LNHDA, SQIVND (reference sequence). The V end was cut by 10 bases, the J end by 6 bases, with 16 bases between. This CDR3 is 14 amino acids long. The CDR3: CATSPWGFNSPLHF. CDR3 in DNA: TGTGCCACCTCCCCTTGGGGCTTTAATTCACCCCTCCACTTT.

The rearrangement joins TRBV2 to TRBJ1-6; D not certain. V was cut by 7 bases and J by 5 bases, with 9 bases left in between. CDR3 length equals 13 residues. Germline CDR1 is SNHLY and CDR2 is FYNNEI. In DNA, the CDR3 is TGTGCCAGCATCCCCTTTAATAATTCACCCCTCCACTTT. Translated, it gives CASIPFNNSPLHF.

The gene calls are TRBV6-2 or TRBV6-3 and TRBJ1-5; unclear D gene. The V and J ends lost 5 bases and 11 bases respectively, with 13 bases between them. The germline CDR1 and CDR2 sequences are MNHEY and SVGEGT. The CDR3 sequence is 12 residues long. CDR3 nucleotides: TGTGCCAGCAGTGGAAACATCGAGGCCCAGCATTTT. This sequence encodes CASSGNIEAQHF.